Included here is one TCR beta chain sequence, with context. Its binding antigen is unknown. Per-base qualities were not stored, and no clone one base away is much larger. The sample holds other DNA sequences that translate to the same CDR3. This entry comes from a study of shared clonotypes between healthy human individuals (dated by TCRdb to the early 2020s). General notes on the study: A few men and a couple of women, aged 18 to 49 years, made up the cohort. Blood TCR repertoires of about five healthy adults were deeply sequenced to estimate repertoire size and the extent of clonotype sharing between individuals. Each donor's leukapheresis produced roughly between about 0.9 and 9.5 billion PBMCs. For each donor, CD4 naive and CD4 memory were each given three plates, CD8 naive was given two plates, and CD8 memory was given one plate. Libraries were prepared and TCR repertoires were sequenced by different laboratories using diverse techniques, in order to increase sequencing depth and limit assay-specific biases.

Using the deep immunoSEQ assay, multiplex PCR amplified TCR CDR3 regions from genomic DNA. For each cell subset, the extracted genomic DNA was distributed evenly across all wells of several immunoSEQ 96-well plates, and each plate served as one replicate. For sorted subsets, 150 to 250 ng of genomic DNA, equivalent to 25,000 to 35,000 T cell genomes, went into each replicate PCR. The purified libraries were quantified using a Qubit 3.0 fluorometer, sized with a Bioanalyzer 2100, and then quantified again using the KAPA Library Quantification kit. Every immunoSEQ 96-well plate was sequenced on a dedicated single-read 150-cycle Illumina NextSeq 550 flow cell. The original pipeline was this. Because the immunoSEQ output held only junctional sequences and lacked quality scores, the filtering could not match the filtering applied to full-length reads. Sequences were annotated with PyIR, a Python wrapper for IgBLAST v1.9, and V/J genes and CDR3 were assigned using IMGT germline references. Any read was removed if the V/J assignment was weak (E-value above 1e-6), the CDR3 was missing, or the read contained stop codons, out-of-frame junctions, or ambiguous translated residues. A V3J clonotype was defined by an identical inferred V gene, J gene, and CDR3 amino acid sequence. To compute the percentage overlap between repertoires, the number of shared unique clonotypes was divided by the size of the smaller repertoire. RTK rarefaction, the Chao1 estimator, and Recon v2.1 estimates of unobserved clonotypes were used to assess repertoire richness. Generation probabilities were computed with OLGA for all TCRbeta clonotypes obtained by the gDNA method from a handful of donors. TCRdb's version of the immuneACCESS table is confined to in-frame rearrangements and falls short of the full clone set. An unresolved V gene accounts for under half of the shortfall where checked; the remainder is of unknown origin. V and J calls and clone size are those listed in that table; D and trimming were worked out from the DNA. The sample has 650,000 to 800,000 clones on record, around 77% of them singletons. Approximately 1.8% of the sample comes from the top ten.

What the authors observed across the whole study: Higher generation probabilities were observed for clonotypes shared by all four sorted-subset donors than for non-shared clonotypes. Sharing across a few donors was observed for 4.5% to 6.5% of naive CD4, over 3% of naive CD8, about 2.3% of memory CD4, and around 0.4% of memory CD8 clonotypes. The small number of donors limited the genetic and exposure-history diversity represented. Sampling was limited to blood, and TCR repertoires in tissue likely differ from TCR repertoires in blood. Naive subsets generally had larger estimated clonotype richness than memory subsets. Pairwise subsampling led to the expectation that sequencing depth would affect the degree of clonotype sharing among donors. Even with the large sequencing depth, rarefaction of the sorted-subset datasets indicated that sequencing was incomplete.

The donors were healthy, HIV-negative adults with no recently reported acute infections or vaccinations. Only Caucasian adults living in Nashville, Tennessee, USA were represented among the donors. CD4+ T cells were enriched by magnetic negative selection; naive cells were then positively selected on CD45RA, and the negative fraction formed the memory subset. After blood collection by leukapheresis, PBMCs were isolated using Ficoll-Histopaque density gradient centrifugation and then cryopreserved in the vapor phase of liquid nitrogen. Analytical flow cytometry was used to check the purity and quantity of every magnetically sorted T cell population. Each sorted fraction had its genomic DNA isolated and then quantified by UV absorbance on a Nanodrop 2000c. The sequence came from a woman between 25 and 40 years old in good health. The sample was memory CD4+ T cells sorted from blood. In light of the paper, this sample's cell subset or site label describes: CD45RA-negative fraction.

The CDR3 reads as follows: CASSIEEGANYGYTF. The DNA sequence follows: TGTGCCAGTAGTATAGAGGAGGGAGCTAACTATGGCTACACCTTC. The sequence is built from TRBV19 and TRBJ1-2, with no D gene named confidently. CDR1 LNHDA and CDR2 SQIVND were looked up in the germline V gene (reference sequence). Inclusive of the bounding cysteine and phenylalanine, the CDR3 is 15 residues long. The retained sequence is limited to the CDR3, 45 bases, with the frame set at the first base. V was cut back by 0 bases and J by 0 bases, leaving a gap of 8 bases between them.